One and the same sample provided the 14 T cell receptor beta chains below, sequenced in a study of radiation and T cells in renal cell carcinoma. Assay used: immunoSEQ multiplex PCR; TCRdb lists only in-frame clones, some missing. Among 60,000 to 75,000 clones listed, around three quarters were seen once. Regarding time point: blood 4 weeks post-SBRT, at nephrectomy. Indicated treatment: 15 Gy SBRT to primary tumor, nephrectomy 4 weeks later. Sample: blood, taken from a patient whose treatment included radiotherapy and nephrectomy. These receptors came from a man between 60 and 75 years old with renal cell carcinoma.

The chain has TRBV6-1 and TRBJ1-2; D unresolved. From germline, CDR1 is MNHNS and CDR2 SASEGT. Trimming removed 3 bases from V and 3 bases from J, with 17 bases in between. This CDR3 is built from 16 residues. The CDR3 DNA reads TGTGCCAGCAGTGAGCAGCACACTTGGACTTACTATGGCTACACCTTC. Translating it yields CASSEQHTWTYYGYTF.

The chain uses TRBV29-1 and TRBJ1-2; TRBD1 is a possible D gene (6 bases). Trimming removed 2 bases from V and 4 bases from J, with 14 bases in between. Germline CDR1 is SQVTM and CDR2 is ANQGSEA. This CDR3 is 14 amino acids long. CDR3 DNA: TGCAGCGTTGAAAGGGATGCGGGGGCCTATGGCTACACCTTC. Translated: CSVERDAGAYGYTF.

This sequence joins TRBV29-1 and TRBJ2-7, with 11 bases lining up with TRBD2. The CDR3 loop spans 12 amino acids. J gave up 7 bases and V 8 bases, and 7 bases lay outside the gene matches. Germline V CDR1 and CDR2: SQVTM, ANQGSEA. CDR3 amino acids: CSKTSGDGEQYF. The CDR3 coding sequence is TGCAGCAAGACTAGCGGGGACGGGGAGCAGTACTTC.

This rearrangement joins TRBV9 to TRBJ2-3; D may match TRBD1 or TRBD2 (5 bases each). This CDR3 spans 15 amino acids. V lost 0 bases and J lost 7, with 15 bases in between. Looked up from germline, CDR1 is SGDLS and CDR2 is YYNGEE. The DNA for the CDR3 is TGTGCCAGCAGCGTAGGAGGGTGGGGGATAAATACGCAGTATTTT. It codes for CASSVGGWGINTQYF.

This clone was observed a handful of times. This chain connects TRBV7-9 to TRBJ1-2; D is ambiguous. Between the trimmed V and J ends, which lost 7 bases and 0 bases, there was a span of 12 bases. Germline values: CDR1 SEHNR, CDR2 FQNEAQ (reference sequence). This CDR3 contains 14 residues. DNA for the CDR3: TGTGCCAGCACCGTCGGGGAGGCTAACTATGGCTACACCTTC. Protein sequence: CASTVGEANYGYTF. The full variable domain, with the rest looked up from reference TRBV7-9 and TRBJ1-2, is DTGVSQNPRHKITKRGQNVTFRCDPISEHNRLYWYRQTLGQGPEFLTYFQNEAQLEKSRLLSDRFSAERPKGSFSTLEIQRTEQGDSAMYLCASTVGEANYGYTFGSGTRLTVV.

This clone was counted a single time. The chain combines TRBV7-2 with TRBJ2-3; possibly TRBD2 for D (6 bases). Germline lookup yields CDR1 SGHTA and CDR2 FQGNSA. This CDR3 region has 15 residues. V lost 5 bases, J lost 3 bases, and 15 bases lay in between. CDR3 nucleotides: TGTGCCAGCAGCCCGAGACCAGCGGGTACAGATACGCAGTATTTT. Its translation is CASSPRPAGTDTQYF.

V and J are TRBV19 and TRBJ2-3; 7 nucleotides align to TRBD1. Per the germline V gene, CDR1 is LNHDA and CDR2 is SQIVND (reference sequence). The CDR3 runs to 14 residues. V lost 4 bases to trimming and J lost 0 bases; unmatched junction nucleotides: 1. CDR3 residues: CASSKGQSTDTQYF. The CDR3 DNA is TGTGCCAGTAGTAAGGGACAGAGCACAGATACGCAGTATTTT. Based on the CDR3 plus reference TRBV19 and TRBJ2-3, the full variable domain is DGGITQSPKYLFRKEGQNVTLSCEQNLNHDAMYWYRQDPGQGLRLIYYSQIVNDFQKGDIAEGYSVSREKKESFPLTVTSAQKNPTAFYLCASSKGQSTDTQYFGPGTRLTVL.

To note about this clone: Sequence at one end of the junction differs from germline and may be a read error. The chain links TRBV20-1 to TRBJ1-2; no firm D call. Germline V CDR1 and CDR2: DFQATT, SNEGSKA (reference sequence). The CDR3 loop spans 9 amino acids. The CDR3, as DNA: TGCAGTGCTGGAGAGGGCTACACCTTC. Translated, it gives CSAGEGYTF.

The chain links TRBV5-1 to TRBJ1-2; 9 nucleotides agree with TRBD1. The CDR3 sequence is 15 residues long. Trimming cost V 2 bases and J 8 bases; bases outside gene matches: 10. CDR1 is SGHRS, CDR2 YFSETQ, per germline. CDR3: CASSFSDGTGFGYTF. CDR3 coding DNA: TGCGCCAGCAGCTTTTCCGACGGGACAGGGTTCGGCTACACCTTC.

The chain's CDR3 is CASSAGTANQPQHF. CDR3 DNA: TGTGCCAGCAGTGCGGGGACCGCAAATCAGCCCCAGCATTTT. V and J are TRBV6-1 and TRBJ1-5, with D perhaps matching TRBD1 (5 bases). Trimming shortened V by 4 bases and J by 4 bases, and 11 bases separated the two germline ends. The CDR3 spans 14 residues. Looked up from germline, CDR1 is MNHNS and CDR2 is SASEGT.

The chain is built from TRBV4-2 and TRBJ1-1; perhaps TRBD1 as D (5 bases). CDR1 and CDR2 (germline): LGHNA, YNFKEQ. Trimming cost V 0 bases and J 0 bases, with 8 bases left between them. This CDR3 region has 15 residues. CDR3 residues: CASSQDMGVNTEAFF. The CDR3 region has the DNA TGTGCCAGCAGCCAAGACATGGGGGTGAACACTGAAGCTTTCTTT.

The chain uses TRBV28 and TRBJ1-5, with D unresolved. From germline, CDR1 is MDHEN and CDR2 SYDVKM. V lost 6 bases and J lost 7, with 10 bases in between. CDR3 length: 12 residues. The CDR3, as DNA: TGTGCCAGCAGCCAAAGAGGACAGCCCCAGCATTTT. Encoded protein: CASSQRGQPQHF.

V usage is TRBV19 and J usage is TRBJ2-3; the D is unclear. This CDR3 is built from 13 residues. V lost 6 bases, J lost 2 bases, and 9 bases lay in between. In germline, CDR1 is LNHDA, CDR2 SQIVND (reference sequence). CDR3: CASSLAYTDTQYF. CDR3 sequence (DNA): TGTGCCAGTAGCCTGGCCTACACAGATACGCAGTATTTT.

This chain links TRBV9 with TRBJ2-2; 7 nucleotides align to TRBD2. The CDR3 covers 16 residues. Germline-derived CDR1 and CDR2 are SGDLS and YYNGEE. J gave up 0 bases and V 1 base, and 3 bases lay outside the gene matches. The CDR3: CASSVRLAANTGELFF. In DNA form, the CDR3 reads TGTGCCAGCAGCGTACGGCTAGCGGCGAACACCGGGGAGCTGTTTTTT. Filled out from reference TRBV9 and TRBJ2-2, the complete variable domain reads DSGVTQTPKHLITATGQRVTLRCSPRSGDLSVYWYQQSLDQGLQFLIQYYNGEERAKGNILERFSAQQFPDLHSELNLSSLELGDSALYFCASSVRLAANTGELFFGEGSRLTVL.